The 27 T cell receptor beta chains below were found in one sample sequenced in a study of blood T cell dynamics during melanoma immunotherapy. Documented time point: pre-treatment baseline. Sequencing used immunoSEQ multiplex PCR; TCRdb keeps in-frame clones, though not all of them. The sample has some 9,300 clones; roughly 89% are singletons. The sequencing used blood, collected from a patient treated with checkpoint blockade. These receptor sequences come from a human donor with melanoma.

The CDR3 loop reads CASTRPGTGGELFF. The CDR3 nucleotides are TGTGCCAGTACCCGCCCAGGGACGGGCGGGGAGCTGTTTTTT. The chain couples TRBV19 to TRBJ2-2, with D perhaps being TRBD1 or TRBD2 (5 bases each). Germline loops: CDR1 LNHDA, CDR2 SQIVND (reference sequence). Between the trimmed V and J ends, which lost 7 bases and 7 bases, there was a span of 16 bases. CDR3 length: 14 residues.

In this sample, this clone turned up once. The rearrangement links TRBV27 to TRBJ2-6; no firm D call. Germline V CDR1 and CDR2: MNHEY, SMNVEV (reference sequence). V was cut by 3 bases and J by 4 bases, with 13 bases left in between. CDR3 length: 16 residues. DNA of the CDR3: TGTGCCAGCAGTTTGGTGCCCCTGGGAGGGGCCAACGTCCTGACTTTC. It yields the protein CASSLVPLGGANVLTF. Together with reference TRBV27 and TRBJ2-6, the CDR3 gives the full variable domain: EAQVTQNPRYLITVTGKKLTVTCSQNMNHEYMSWYRQDPGLGLRQIYYSMNVEVTDKGDVPEGYKVSRKEKRNFPLILESPSPNQTSLYFCASSLVPLGGANVLTFGAGSRLTVL.

The V and J genes are TRBV6-1 and TRBJ2-1, with D tentatively TRBD2 (6 bases). The CDR3 covers 15 residues. Germline V lookup: CDR1 MNHNS, CDR2 SASEGT. V was trimmed by 8 bases and J by 0 bases, leaving 14 bases between them. CDR3 bases: TGTGCCAGCGAACCGGGAGCACGCTCCTACAATGAGCAGTTCTTC. The encoded protein is CASEPGARSYNEQFF.

The chain uses TRBV4-2 and TRBJ2-7, with a tentative D call TRBD2 (7 bases). Germline CDR1 LGHNA, CDR2 YNFKEQ. The CDR3 runs to 16 residues. V lost 7 bases and J 2 bases, leaving 21 bases between the germline ends. CDR3 bases: TGTGCCAGCACCCTGGGGGGCGGGAGATACGCCTACGAGCAGTACTTC. Protein: CASTLGGGRYAYEQYF.

The gene calls are TRBV11-1 and TRBJ1-5; a weak D match, TRBD1 (5 bases). CDR1 and CDR2 from the germline V gene are SGHAT and FQDESV (reference sequence). This CDR3 has 13 residues. Trimming left V 0 bases short and J 7 bases short, with 7 bases between. Here the CDR3 reads CASSLAPGQPQHF. The DNA for the CDR3 is TGTGCCAGCAGCTTAGCCCCAGGGCAGCCCCAGCATTTT.

This chain joins TRBV4-2 and TRBJ2-7, with 7 nucleotides matching TRBD2. Germline V gives CDR1 LGHNA, CDR2 YNFKEQ. V lost 4 bases, J lost 4 bases, and 7 bases stayed unmatched. The CDR3 runs to 14 residues. CDR3 protein: CASSLAASGYEQYF. CDR3 bases: TGTGCCAGCAGCCTGGCGGCTAGCGGATACGAGCAGTACTTC.

CDR3 nucleotide sequence: TGTGCCAGCAGCCTAAGGGGGACAGGGGAGAGGAAGACCCAGTACTTC. Its translation: CASSLRGTGERKTQYF. The V call is TRBV7-9, the J call TRBJ2-5; 10 bases align to TRBD1. With V trimmed by 5 bases and J by 6 bases, 12 bases remained unmatched. The V gene's germline CDR1 is SEHNR and CDR2 FQNEAQ (reference sequence). This CDR3 has 16 residues.

This chain uses TRBV11-2 with TRBJ2-7; D is perhaps TRBD2 (6 bases). This CDR3 region has 15 residues. CDR1 is SGHAT and CDR2 is FQNNGV in the germline V gene. V was clipped by 1 base and J by 0 bases, with 10 bases between them. The CDR3 reads CASSLAGGSSYEQYF. Here the CDR3 DNA reads TGTGCCAGCAGCTTAGCCGGGGGAAGCTCCTACGAGCAGTACTTC.

The chain is built from TRBV6-5 and TRBJ1-3; D ambiguous. Germline values: CDR1 MNHEY, CDR2 SVGAGI. This CDR3 contains 16 residues. Deletions cut 4 bases from V and 0 bases from J, with 13 bases between. The CDR3 DNA reads TGTGCCAGCAGTTCCCCCCCAAGCACCTCTGGAAACACCATATATTTT. The encoded protein is CASSSPPSTSGNTIYF.

This clone was picked up one time. This chain joins TRBV27 and TRBJ2-7, with D uncertain. The ends were cut back, 0 bases at V and 4 bases at J, with 10 bases in the middle. This CDR3 is built from 14 residues. In germline, CDR1 is MNHEY, CDR2 SMNVEV (reference sequence). CDR3 coding DNA: TGTGCCAGCAGTTTATCGGGCAGAGAATACGAGCAGTACTTC. Amino acid sequence: CASSLSGREYEQYF.

This clone came up once. V usage is TRBV27 and J usage is TRBJ2-4; TRBD2 might be the D (5 bases). Germline CDR1 MNHEY, CDR2 SMNVEV (reference sequence). There are 16 residues in the CDR3. Trimming took 3 bases from V and 0 from J, leaving 12 bases between them. CDR3 in amino acids: CASSFGRDLAKNIQYF. The CDR3 nucleotides read TGTGCCAGCAGTTTCGGTCGGGATTTAGCCAAAAACATTCAGTACTTC.

The chain is built from TRBV6-6 and TRBJ1-5; the D gene is possibly TRBD1 (6 bases). CDR1 is MNHNY and CDR2 is SVGAGI in the germline V gene (reference sequence). Trimming stripped 0 bases from V and 3 bases from J, with 12 bases between. The CDR3 contains 16 residues. DNA of the CDR3: TGTGCCAGCAGTTACTCTGACAGGTCTCTCAATCAGCCCCAGCATTTT. This encodes CASSYSDRSLNQPQHF.

The chain carries TRBV27 and TRBJ1-1, with 7 bases fitting TRBD1. The CDR3 runs 15 residues. Germline CDR1 and CDR2: MNHEY and SMNVEV (reference sequence). Trimming took 1 base from V and 1 from J; bases not matched to a gene: 3. CDR3 protein: CASSLLGTANTEAFF. In DNA, the CDR3 is TGTGCCAGCAGTTTATTGGGGACAGCGAACACTGAAGCTTTCTTT.

V is TRBV4-1 and J is TRBJ2-3; 9 bases map to TRBD1. This CDR3 contains 15 residues. V was clipped by 1 base and J by 5 bases; unmatched bases: 4. Germline V gene sequence: CDR1 MGHRA, CDR2 YSYEKL. The chain's CDR3 is CASSQVGTGQDTQYF. For the CDR3, the DNA is TGCGCCAGCAGCCAAGTCGGGACAGGGCAAGATACGCAGTATTTT.

The chain combines TRBV5-1 with TRBJ2-4; the D is unclear. This CDR3 is built from 14 residues. The germline V gene has CDR1 SGHRS and CDR2 YFSETQ. Trimming shortened V by 7 bases and J by 0 bases, and 11 bases separated the two germline ends. CDR3 sequence: CASRTDVAKNIQYF. In DNA form, the CDR3 reads TGCGCCAGCCGGACCGACGTAGCCAAAAACATTCAGTACTTC.

This clone was picked up one time. The rearrangement joins TRBV9 to TRBJ1-5; tentative D call: TRBD1 (6 bases). The CDR3 is 15 amino acids. V gave up 4 bases and J gave up 3 bases, with 14 bases separating them. From germline, CDR1 is SGDLS and CDR2 YYNGEE. As DNA, the CDR3 is TGTGCCAGCAGCCCGAACGGACAGCCCAATCAGCCCCAGCATTTT. The encoded protein is CASSPNGQPNQPQHF.

Concerning this clone: Germline and junction disagree at one end, which may indicate a read error. The genes are TRBV7-7 and TRBJ2-1; D unclear. This CDR3 spans 13 amino acids. The germline V gene has CDR1 SSHAT and CDR2 FNYEAQ (reference sequence). The CDR3 is CASSLLPRYEQFF. DNA for the CDR3: TGTGCTAGCAGCTTACTCCCCCGGTATGAGCAGTTCTTC. The entire variable domain, with the rest obtained from reference TRBV7-7 and TRBJ2-1, is as follows: GAGVSQSPRYKVTKRGQDVTLRCDPISSHATLYWYQQALGQGPEFLTYFNYEAQPDKSGLPSDRFSAERPEGSISTLTIQRTEQRDSAMYRCASSLLPRYEQFFGPGTRLTVL.

CDR3 sequence (DNA): TGTGCCAGCAGTCCCCAGGGCGGGACGGAGACCCAGTACTTC. Protein sequence: CASSPQGGTETQYF. The J gene is TRBJ2-5, the V gene TRBV28; D is perhaps TRBD2 (6 bases). The CDR3 covers 14 residues. CDR1 is MDHEN and CDR2 is SYDVKM in the germline V gene. V lost 5 bases and J 5 bases, leaving 15 bases between the germline ends.

This clone was seen more than once but under ten times. The chain links TRBV28 to TRBJ1-5; TRBD1 might be the D (5 bases). The CDR3 loop spans 17 amino acids. Trimming stripped 8 bases from V and 0 bases from J, with 20 bases between. Germline assignment: CDR1 MDHEN and CDR2 SYDVKM. Here the CDR3 reads CASRGATGITSNQPQHF. In DNA form, the CDR3 reads TGTGCCAGCCGTGGGGCCACAGGCATCACTAGCAATCAGCCCCAGCATTTT.

This chain links TRBV11-2 with TRBJ1-5; 8 bases agree with TRBD1. CDR3 length: 16 amino acids. Trimming at V came to 5 bases and at J to 1 base, leaving 7 bases not matched to a gene. Germline V gene lookup returns CDR1 SGHAT and CDR2 FQNNGV. The DNA for the CDR3 is TGTGCCAGCAGCACCCCGGACAGGGCAAGCAATCAGCCCCAGCATTTT. It is translated as CASSTPDRASNQPQHF.

The chain recombines TRBV27 with TRBJ2-7, with TRBD2 identical over 14 bases. Looked up from germline, CDR1 is MNHEY and CDR2 is SMNVEV (reference sequence). The trim removed 10 bases at V and 12 bases at J, leaving 17 bases unmatched. CDR3 length equals 15 residues. In DNA, the CDR3 is TGTGCCACCCCCCTGACTAGCGGGAGGGCCAGGGGGGGGTACTTC. It encodes CATPLTSGRARGGYF.

The V and J genes are TRBV27 and TRBJ2-2; TRBD2 might be the D (7 bases). Trimming shortened V by 3 bases and J by 4 bases, and 12 bases separated the two germline ends. The CDR3 covers 15 residues. Germline V gene data show CDR1 as MNHEY and CDR2 as SMNVEV (reference sequence). The CDR3 coding sequence is TGTGCCAGCAGTTTGAGGGGGGGGCCCACCGGGGAGCTGTTTTTT. The encoded protein is CASSLRGGPTGELFF.

CDR3 amino acids: CASSLLQGYEQYF. In nucleotides, the CDR3 is TGTGCCAGCAGCTTACTCCAGGGCTACGAGCAGTACTTC. The chain recombines TRBV7-2 with TRBJ2-7, with D maybe TRBD1 (5 bases). This CDR3 comprises 13 residues. Germline CDR1 reads SGHTA; CDR2 reads FQGNSA. V shed 2 bases and J shed 3 bases, with 8 bases lying between them. The full variable domain, its missing parts supplied by reference TRBV7-2 and TRBJ2-7, is GAGVSQSPSNKVTEKGKDVELRCDPISGHTALYWYRQSLGQGLEFLIYFQGNSAPDKSGLPSDRFSAERTGGSVSTLTIQRTQQEDSAVYLCASSLLQGYEQYFGPGTRLTVT.

The count of this clone is one. This rearrangement joins TRBV6-6 to TRBJ1-1, with D unresolved. CDR3 length: 13 residues. Per the germline V gene, CDR1 is MNHNY and CDR2 is SVGAGI (reference sequence). V was cut by 2 bases and J by 2 bases, with 6 bases left in between. CDR3 in amino acids: CASSYGGNTEAFF. DNA for the CDR3: TGTGCCAGCAGTTACGGCGGAAACACTGAAGCTTTCTTT.

The V call is TRBV4-3, the J call TRBJ2-1, with 13 bases that match TRBD2. The germline CDR1 and CDR2 sequences are LGHNA and YSLEER. There are 19 residues in the CDR3. Germline trimming cut 0 bases from V and 8 bases from J; bases unmatched to any gene: 13. DNA of the CDR3: TGCGCCAGCAGCCAAGATTGGGGGGGCGGGACTAGCGGGACCCATGAGCAGTTCTTC. Translated: CASSQDWGGGTSGTHEQFF.

The chain recombines TRBV27 with TRBJ2-5; D might be TRBD2 (6 bases). The germline V gene has CDR1 MNHEY and CDR2 SMNVEV (reference sequence). V lost 5 bases, J lost 5 bases, and 12 bases lay in between. This CDR3 has 13 residues. CDR3 in amino acids: CASSLIAEETQYF. CDR3 nucleotide sequence: TGTGCCAGCAGTCTCATAGCGGAGGAGACCCAGTACTTC.

This rearrangement joins TRBV29-1 to TRBJ2-7, with a possible D match to TRBD1 (5 bases). In germline, CDR1 is SQVTM, CDR2 ANQGSEA. The CDR3 loop spans 13 amino acids. Deletions cut 4 bases from V and 3 bases from J, with 13 bases between. The CDR3 region has the DNA TGCAGCGTTGGAAGGGGATCGATCTACGAGCAGTACTTC. Its translation: CSVGRGSIYEQYF.